This T cell receptor beta chain was captured by sequencing in a study of human T cells and chemical hapten exposure. Whole-study context: The patients were mostly female; they had alopecia areata, totalis or universalis. The study's findings and limits: Expanded TCRs were compared with controls, and the expanded TCRs formed significantly more large CDR3 similarity clusters. DPC sensitization left the count of TCRs above 1 in 1000 unchanged.

Time point defined: patch test 1, 2 weeks after DPC sensitization. The treatment is: therapeutic diphenylcyclopropenone sensitization with weekly scalp DPC. TCRdb ran MiXCR on the RACE reads and lists one entry per CDR3 protein. The table shows fewer than 95,000 distinct CDR3 sequences, with about 11% occurring only once. As regards this clonotype: What it binds is unknown.

Trimming removed 6 bases from V and 5 bases from J; junction bases left unmatched: 7. CDR1 and CDR2 from the germline V gene are SGHTA and FQGNSA. The CDR3 consists of 14 residues. The J gene is TRBJ1-1, the V gene TRBV7-2; 9 bases are shared with TRBD1. The material was whole blood, obtained in connection with sensitization to the hapten diphenylcyclopropenone (DPC). The clonotype was recovered from a man in his forties or fifties with alopecia areata. Some clones in this sample may be carry-over from other donors' samples. The DNA for the CDR3 is TGTGCCAGCAGAGCTACAGGGGGCGGGACTGAAGCTTTCTTT. Translating gives CASRATGGGTEAFF.